The T cell receptor beta chain under discussion was sequenced for a study of regulatory T cells in long-lasting Graves disease. Time point in this sample: newly diagnosed GD, antithyroid drugs for less than 3 months. Generation of the TCR library employed RNA extracted from PBMCs. EDTA tubes collected approximately 10 milliliters of peripheral blood. This clonotype was observed a single time. The germline CDR1 and CDR2 sequences are SGHNT and YENEEA. CDR3 length: 16 residues. Trimming took 3 bases from V and 10 from J; bases not matched to a gene: 7. CDR3 regions were amplified by Arm-PCR using iRepertoire HTBI primers to build TCR beta libraries. TCRdb independently ran MiXCR on the multiplex PCR reads; one entry per CDR3 protein. This table has more than 450,000 distinct CDR3 sequences, around 15% appearing once. These records were also assigned to another study, of T cells in Graves' hyperthyroidism and ophthalmopathy. That study adds: During a first-round RT-PCR of the TCR CDR3, the HTBI primer set was used.

J is TRBJ1-6 and V is TRBV11-3; 12 nucleotides agree with TRBD1. The sequence derives from a man aged 40-49 years with Graves disease. The source material was peripheral blood mononuclear cells (PBMCs), sampled at new diagnosis, from a patient treated with antithyroid drugs. CDR3 region: CASSLAGQGARSPLHF. In DNA, the CDR3 is TGTGCCAGCAGCTTGGCGGGACAGGGGGCGCGGTCACCCCTCCACTTT.